This T cell receptor beta chain was captured in a study of blood T cell repertoires in COVID-19. About the research overall: Acute and convalescent COVID-19 specimens originated in the United States, Italy and Spain. Sample material is recorded as cDNA or gDNA derived from T cells, B-cell-depleted T cells, or PBMCs.

The ends lost 6 bases at V and 5 bases at J; junction bases unmatched: 6. The CDR3 extends over 15 amino acids. The germline V gene has CDR1 MNHEY and CDR2 SVGAGI. Under the authors' procedure: From reference gene primer amplification, estimates of nucleated cell counts were derived. Data came from immunoSEQ multiplex PCR; TCRdb stores just in-frame clones and leaves some out. V, J and clone size are taken as reported in that table, and D and trimming were inferred from the DNA itself. The table has roughly 250,000 clones, 85% to 90% seen once; the top ten hold approximately 4%. The chain is built from TRBV6-5 and TRBJ1-5; 11 positions match TRBD1. The specimen was peripheral blood. The TCR comes from a woman between 35 and 50 years old with acute or convalescent COVID-19. The CDR3 DNA is TGTGCCAGCAGCCCGGACAGGGGGCGGGATCAGCCCCAGCATTTT. The encoded protein is CASSPDRGRDQPQHF.